These T cell receptor beta chains were read from a single sample in a study of radiation and T cells in renal cell carcinoma. The assay was immunoSEQ multiplex PCR, and TCRdb's table has in-frame clones only and misses some. Seen here are about 130,000 clones, over 75% observed once, and the top ten hold under 2.5%. Sequenced material: blood, taken from a patient whose treatment included radiotherapy and nephrectomy. The receptors derive from a woman aged 60 to 75 with renal cell carcinoma. Each CDR3 is given with its conserved first and last residue. The order of the fields is clone size, J gene, V gene, D gene, CDR3 protein, CDR3 DNA. D genes are given only for firm matches. Size tells how often a clone was seen (once, few, many) or the class of an expanded clone, and some rows leave it out.

>NA|TRBJ2-1|TRBV5-1|NA
CASSVVDPYNEQFF
TGCGCCAGCAGCGTTGTGGACCCTTACAATGAGCAGTTCTTC
>few|TRBJ1-2|TRBV10-3|NA
CAISEQGPYGYTF
TGTGCCATCAGTGAGCAGGGGCCCTATGGCTACACCTTC
>NA|TRBJ2-7|TRBV7-9|NA
CASSLGLKRYEQYF
TGTGCCAGCAGCTTGGGTCTCAAGCGCTACGAGCAGTACTTC
>NA|TRBJ2-2|TRBV5-1|NA
CASSLGSRSAGELFF
TGCGCCAGCAGCTTGGGTTCTCGGAGCGCCGGGGAGCTGTTTTTT
>NA|TRBJ1-6|TRBV6-5|NA
CASSYSTRSGGSPLHF
TGTGCCAGCAGTTACTCCACGAGGTCGGGGGGTTCACCCCTCCACTTT
>NA|TRBJ2-3|TRBV6-6|TRBD1
CASRPGTGGTSDTQYF
TGTGCCAGCAGGCCCGGGACAGGGGGGACTTCGGATACGCAGTATTTT
>NA|TRBJ2-2|TRBV5-1|TRBD1
CASSKTPGQGNTGELFF
TGCGCCAGCAGCAAAACCCCGGGACAGGGGAACACCGGGGAGCTGTTTTTT
>NA|TRBJ2-5|TRBV6-5|NA
CASSYSTKSAKTQYF
TGTGCCAGCAGTTACTCCACGAAATCCGCCAAGACCCAGTACTTC
>NA|TRBJ1-4|TRBV9|NA
CASSVGGPAVEGLFF
TGTGCCAGCAGCGTAGGCGGGCCGGCCGTGGAGGGACTGTTTTTT
>NA|TRBJ1-2|TRBV4-2|TRBD1
CASSQGGQGRVYGYTF
TGTGCCAGCAGCCAAGGGGGACAGGGAAGAGTCTATGGCTACACCTTC
>once|TRBJ2-1|TRBV21-1|NA
CASRTGTSGRVSSYNEQFF
TGTGCCAGCAGAACCGGGACTAGCGGGAGGGTTAGCTCCTACAATGAGCAGTTCTTC
>NA|TRBJ1-1|TRBV30|NA
CAWSGGWSGATEAFF
TGTGCCTGGAGTGGGGGATGGTCGGGGGCGACTGAAGCTTTCTTT
>NA|TRBJ2-7|TRBV14|NA
CASSQGMWGTREQYF
TGTGCCAGCAGCCAAGGGATGTGGGGAACGAGGGAGCAGTACTTC
>NA|TRBJ1-5|TRBV10-3|TRBD1
CAISGSEGQGGQPQHF
TGTGCCATCAGTGGAAGTGAGGGACAGGGAGGTCAGCCCCAGCATTTT
>NA|TRBJ2-3|TRBV10-2|TRBD1
CASKIGQGGGDTQYF
TGCGCCAGCAAAATCGGACAGGGGGGGGGAGATACGCAGTATTTT
>NA|TRBJ1-5|TRBV15|NA
CATSRDGRGSNQPQHF
TGTGCCACCAGCAGAGATGGAAGGGGCAGCAATCAGCCCCAGCATTTT
>NA|TRBJ1-1|TRBV6-6|NA
CASSSRALNTEAFF
TGTGCCAGCAGCTCCCGAGCCTTAAACACTGAAGCTTTCTTT
>NA|TRBJ1-1|TRBV30|TRBD1
CAWSGQGARTEAFF
TGTGCCTGGAGTGGACAGGGGGCAAGGACTGAAGCTTTCTTT
>NA|TRBJ2-7|TRBV6-1|NA
CASSESPGPYEQYF
TGTGCCAGCAGTGAGTCTCCAGGGCCCTACGAGCAGTACTTC
>NA|TRBJ1-3|TRBV7-2|TRBD1
CASSLVNRGSGNTIYF
TGTGCCAGCAGCTTAGTTAACAGGGGTTCTGGAAACACCATATATTTT
>NA|TRBJ2-3|TRBV28|NA
CASSLRQGTDTQYF
TGTGCCAGCAGTTTAAGGCAGGGCACAGATACGCAGTATTTT
>NA|TRBJ2-2|TRBV7-2|NA
CASSPARGNTGELFF
TGTGCCAGCAGTCCCGCGCGGGGGAACACCGGGGAGCTGTTTTTT
>once|TRBJ1-1|TRBV9|NA
CASSADGVGEAFF
TGTGCCAGCAGCGCCGATGGGGTGGGTGAAGCTTTCTTT
>NA|TRBJ2-1|TRBV7-8|NA
CASKGSRSSYNEQFF
TGTGCCAGCAAAGGTAGTAGGAGCTCCTACAATGAGCAGTTCTTC
>NA|TRBJ1-1|TRBV15|NA
CATSRIPEIGEAFF
TGTGCCACCAGCAGAATTCCCGAGATAGGGGAAGCTTTCTTT
>once|TRBJ1-5|TRBV5-5|TRBD1
CASSLWDREPQHF
TGTGCCAGCAGCTTATGGGACAGGGAACCCCAGCATTTT
>NA|TRBJ2-2|TRBV5-1|TRBD1
CASSLLKGQGITGELFF
TGCGCCAGCAGCTTGTTAAAAGGACAGGGAATCACCGGGGAGCTGTTTTTT
>NA|TRBJ2-7|TRBV28|TRBD1
CASSTWDRGNEQYF
TGTGCCAGCAGTACATGGGACAGGGGCAACGAGCAGTACTTC
>NA|TRBJ2-2|TRBV19|TRBD2
CASSIRREAGELFF
TGTGCCAGTAGTATAAGGCGGGAGGCCGGGGAGCTGTTTTTT
>NA|TRBJ1-2|TRBV19|TRBD1
CASSIRDRPYGYTF
TGTGCCAGTAGTATCAGGGACAGGCCCTATGGCTACACCTTC
>NA|TRBJ1-5|TRBV2|NA
CASDPGMDQPQHF
TGTGCCAGCGACCCGGGGATGGATCAGCCCCAGCATTTT
>once|TRBJ1-1|TRBV10-2|NA
CASSPGRAQGTLGYGEAFF
TGCGCCAGCAGTCCCGGGCGGGCCCAGGGGACCTTGGGGTACGGTGAAGCTTTCTTT
>NA|TRBJ2-5|TRBV7-9|TRBD1
CASSRAGQEFRETQYF
TGTGCCAGCAGCCGAGCCGGACAGGAGTTTAGAGAGACCCAGTACTTC
>NA|TRBJ1-2|TRBV7-2|NA
CASSFATYGYTF
TGTGCCAGCAGCTTTGCGACTTATGGCTACACCTTC